This TCR beta chain was sequenced for a study of cytomegalovirus exposure and HLA in healthy donors. Whole-study results and caveats: Most TCR sequences were rare, but some public TCRs occurred in many donors. Later analysis revealed greater clonal expansion in HLA-associated TCR beta chains than in equally common others. Differences between HLA loci emerged in a later analysis of TCR association rates, with DRB1 most and HLA-C fewest.

Turning to this clone: What it binds is unknown.

Germline values: CDR1 MNHEY, CDR2 SMNVEV (reference sequence). The J segment lost 5 bases and the V segment lost 5 bases, leaving 10 bases of the junction unmatched. CDR3 length: 16 amino acids. PCR involved 60 Vbeta and 13 Jbeta primers. Methods used by the authors: About 80 million unique TCR beta chains, roughly 11 million of them shared, were counted by a later analysis. Using immunoSEQ multiplex PCR, the repertoire was profiled, and TCRdb retains in-frame clones only, with some absent. The V and J calls and the clone size are those of that table, but D and trimming were determined from the DNA. The data contain about 140,000 clones, less than 10% of them singletons.

The V gene is TRBV27, the J gene TRBJ2-4, with 9 nucleotides matching TRBD1. The clonotype was recovered from a middle-aged man in good health and CMV-seronegative. Sequencing was done on a sample of PBMCs. As DNA, the CDR3 is TGTGCCAGCAGTCCGTCCGGGACAGGGTCCGAAAACATTCAGTACTTC. Translated, it gives CASSPSGTGSENIQYF.